These 5 T cell receptor beta chains were sequenced from one sample in a study of Graves' ophthalmopathy and Graves' hyperthyroidism. Scientists amplified the TCR beta CDR3 regions from RNA transcripts. Second-round multiplex PCR came after a first-round RT-PCR that employed HTBI primers. TCRdb re-called the multiplex PCR reads through MiXCR, storing one row per CDR3 protein. Of about 1.2 million distinct CDR3 sequences in the sample, about 35% were seen once. The specimen sequenced was peripheral blood or thyroid tissue (not recorded which). The receptors stem from an adult man with Graves' hyperthyroidism.

The chain uses TRBV7-9 and TRBJ1-2, with 8 bases lining up with TRBD1. The CDR3 consists of 15 residues. Germline V gene sequence: CDR1 SEHNR, CDR2 FQNEAQ (reference sequence). Losses at the gene ends were 5 bases for V and 4 bases for J; bases not matched to a gene: 9. This CDR3 reads CASSTGTGIIYGYTF. The CDR3 DNA reads as TGTGCCAGCAGCACCGGGACAGGAATCATCTATGGCTACACCTTC.

This clonotype came up many times. This chain uses TRBV10-3 with TRBJ1-1, with D uncertain. Germline values: CDR1 ENHRY, CDR2 SYGVKD. This CDR3 spans 15 amino acids. Between the trimmed V and J ends, which lost 4 bases and 2 bases, there was a span of 14 bases. For the CDR3, the DNA is TGTGCCATCAGTGGTGGGATAATGGGTAACACTGAAGCTTTCTTT. This gives the protein CAISGGIMGNTEAFF.

This clonotype appeared a few times. The chain has TRBV5-6 and TRBJ2-2; possible D gene TRBD1, 5 bases. CDR1 is SGHDT, CDR2 YYEEEE, per germline. Trimming left V 2 bases short and J 3 bases short, with 8 bases between. There are 14 residues in the CDR3. The CDR3 spells CASSFATDTGELFF. The CDR3 DNA follows: TGTGCCAGCAGCTTCGCGACAGACACCGGGGAGCTGTTTTTT.

In this sample, this clonotype turned up a few times. This sequence joins TRBV2 and TRBJ1-2, with TRBD1 identical over 9 bases. Trimming cost V 6 bases and J 4 bases; bases outside gene matches: 12. The length of the CDR3 is 16 residues. CDR1 is SNHLY, CDR2 FYNNEI, per germline. The CDR3 loop is CASSLVVGTGPYGYTF. The CDR3 nucleotides are TGTGCCAGCAGCTTAGTAGTAGGGACAGGGCCCTATGGCTACACCTTC.

V gene TRBV29-1 combines with J gene TRBJ1-1; D possibly corresponds to TRBD1 (6 bases). V was pared by 8 bases and J by 1 base, with 11 bases between. The CDR3 runs 12 residues. The germline V gene has CDR1 SQVTM and CDR2 ANQGSEA. In DNA form, the CDR3 reads TGCAGCTTGACAGGACCGAACACTGAAGCTTTCTTT. The encoded protein is CSLTGPNTEAFF.